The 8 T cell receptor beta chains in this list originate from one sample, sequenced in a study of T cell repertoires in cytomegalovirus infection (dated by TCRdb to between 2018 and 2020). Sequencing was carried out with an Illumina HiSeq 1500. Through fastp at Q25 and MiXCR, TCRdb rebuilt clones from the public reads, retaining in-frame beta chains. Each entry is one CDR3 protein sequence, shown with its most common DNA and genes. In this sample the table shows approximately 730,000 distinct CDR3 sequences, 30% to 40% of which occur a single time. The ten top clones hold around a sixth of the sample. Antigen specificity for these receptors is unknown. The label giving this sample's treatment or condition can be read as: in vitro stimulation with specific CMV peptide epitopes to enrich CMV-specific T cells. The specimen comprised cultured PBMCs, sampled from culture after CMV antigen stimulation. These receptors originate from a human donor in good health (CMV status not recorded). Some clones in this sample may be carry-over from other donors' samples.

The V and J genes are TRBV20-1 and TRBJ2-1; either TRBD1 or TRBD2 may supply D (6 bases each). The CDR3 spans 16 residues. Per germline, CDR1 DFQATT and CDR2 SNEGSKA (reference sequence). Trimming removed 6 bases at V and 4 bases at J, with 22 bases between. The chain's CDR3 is CSATSRGAAGYNEQFF. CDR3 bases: TGCAGTGCGACCTCTAGGGGGGCTGCGGGGTACAATGAGCAGTTCTTC.

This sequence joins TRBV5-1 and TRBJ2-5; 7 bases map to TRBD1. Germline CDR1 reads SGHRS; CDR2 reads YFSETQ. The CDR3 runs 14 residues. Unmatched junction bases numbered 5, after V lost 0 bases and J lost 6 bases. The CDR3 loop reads CASSLEGGTKTQYF. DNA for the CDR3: TGCGCCAGCAGCTTGGAAGGGGGCACGAAGACCCAGTACTTC.

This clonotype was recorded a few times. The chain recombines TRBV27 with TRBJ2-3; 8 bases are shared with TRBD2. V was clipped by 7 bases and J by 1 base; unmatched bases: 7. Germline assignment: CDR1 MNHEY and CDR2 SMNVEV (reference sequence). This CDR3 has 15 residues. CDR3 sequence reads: CASTVYGRGTDTQYF. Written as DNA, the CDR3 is TGTGCCAGCACGGTCTACGGGAGGGGCACAGATACGCAGTATTTT.

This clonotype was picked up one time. The CDR3 bases are TGTGCCAGCAGGGGGCCCTTACTCGGGCAGTATTTT. It encodes CASRGPLLGQYF. The chain combines TRBV12-3 or TRBV12-4 with TRBJ2-3; the D gene is possibly TRBD1 (5 bases). This CDR3 is built from 12 residues. The germline V and J ends were trimmed by 6 bases and 11 bases, with 15 bases remaining between them.

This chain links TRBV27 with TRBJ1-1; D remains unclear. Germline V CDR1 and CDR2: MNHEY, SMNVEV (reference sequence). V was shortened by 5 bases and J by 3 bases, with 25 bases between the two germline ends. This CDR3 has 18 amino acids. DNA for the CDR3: TGTGCCAGCAGTCTCCGCGGAGGCGCGCGGTCTGTGGACACTGAAGCTTTCTTT. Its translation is CASSLRGGARSVDTEAFF.

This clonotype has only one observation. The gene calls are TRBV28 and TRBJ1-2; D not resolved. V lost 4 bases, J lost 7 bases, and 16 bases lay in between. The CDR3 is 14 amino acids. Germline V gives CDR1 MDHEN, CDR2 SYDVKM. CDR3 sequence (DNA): TGTGCCAGCAGTTGGCGAGGGTTAGAGGGTGGCTACACCTTC. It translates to CASSWRGLEGGYTF.

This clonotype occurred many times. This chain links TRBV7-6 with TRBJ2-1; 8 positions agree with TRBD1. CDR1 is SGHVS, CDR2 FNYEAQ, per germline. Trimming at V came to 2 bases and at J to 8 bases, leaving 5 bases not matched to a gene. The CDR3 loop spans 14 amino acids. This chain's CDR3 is CASSLRTGGDEQFF. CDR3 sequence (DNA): TGTGCCAGCAGCTTACGTACAGGGGGTGATGAGCAGTTCTTC. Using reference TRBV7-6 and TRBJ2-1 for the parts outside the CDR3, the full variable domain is GAGVSQSPRYKVTKRGQDVALRCDPISGHVSLYWYRQALGQGPEFLTYFNYEAQQDKSGLPNDRFSAERPEGSISTLTIQRTEQRDSAMYRCASSLRTGGDEQFFGPGTRLTVL.

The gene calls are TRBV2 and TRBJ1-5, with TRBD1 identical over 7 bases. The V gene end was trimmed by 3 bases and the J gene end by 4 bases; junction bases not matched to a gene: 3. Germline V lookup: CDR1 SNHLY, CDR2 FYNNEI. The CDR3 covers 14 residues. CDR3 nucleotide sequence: TGTGCCAGCAGTGAGACAGGGCAGAATCAGCCCCAGCATTTT. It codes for CASSETGQNQPQHF. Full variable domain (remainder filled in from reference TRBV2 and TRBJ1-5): EPEVTQTPSHQVTQMGQEVILRCVPISNHLYFYWYRQILGQKVEFLVSFYNNEISEKSEIFDDQFSVERPDGSNFTLKIRSTKLEDSAMYFCASSETGQNQPQHFGDGTRLSIL.